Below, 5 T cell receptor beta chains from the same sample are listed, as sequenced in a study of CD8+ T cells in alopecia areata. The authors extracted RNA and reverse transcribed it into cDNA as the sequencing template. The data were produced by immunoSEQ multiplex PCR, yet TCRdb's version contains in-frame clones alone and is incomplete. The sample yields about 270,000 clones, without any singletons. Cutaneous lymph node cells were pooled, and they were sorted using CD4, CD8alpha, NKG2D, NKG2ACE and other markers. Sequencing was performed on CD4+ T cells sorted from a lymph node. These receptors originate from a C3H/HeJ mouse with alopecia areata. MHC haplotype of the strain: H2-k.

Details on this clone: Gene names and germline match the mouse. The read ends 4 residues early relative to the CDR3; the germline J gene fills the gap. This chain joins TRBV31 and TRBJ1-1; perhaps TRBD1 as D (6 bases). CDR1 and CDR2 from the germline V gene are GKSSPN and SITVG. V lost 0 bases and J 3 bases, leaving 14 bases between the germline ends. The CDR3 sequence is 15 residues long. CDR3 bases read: TGTGCCTGGAGTCTAGCAGGGGTGTGGGACACA. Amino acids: CAWSLAGVWDT. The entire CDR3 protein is CAWSLAGVWDTEVFF.

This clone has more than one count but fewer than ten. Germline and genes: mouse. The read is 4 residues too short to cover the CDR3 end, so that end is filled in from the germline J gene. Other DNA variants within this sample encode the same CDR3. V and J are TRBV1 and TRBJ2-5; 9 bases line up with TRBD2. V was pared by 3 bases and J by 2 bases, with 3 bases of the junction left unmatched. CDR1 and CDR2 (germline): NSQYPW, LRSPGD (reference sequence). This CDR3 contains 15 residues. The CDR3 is CTCSASTGGQDTQYF. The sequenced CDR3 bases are TGCACCTGCAGTGCCTCGACTGGGGGCCAAGAC.

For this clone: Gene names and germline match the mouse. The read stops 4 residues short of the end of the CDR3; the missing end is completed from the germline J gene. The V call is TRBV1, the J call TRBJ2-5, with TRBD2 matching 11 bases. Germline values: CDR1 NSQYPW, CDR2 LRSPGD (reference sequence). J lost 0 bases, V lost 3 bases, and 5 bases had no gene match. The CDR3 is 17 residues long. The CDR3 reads CTCSAPGLGVNQDTQYF. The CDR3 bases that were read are TGCACCTGCAGTGCTCCGGGACTGGGGGTTAACCAAGAC. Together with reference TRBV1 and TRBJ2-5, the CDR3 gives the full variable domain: VTLLEQNPRWRLVPRGQAVNLRCILKNSQYPWMSWYQQDLQKQLQWLFTLRSPGDKEVKSLPGADYLATRVTDTELRLQVANMSQGRTLYCTCSAPGLGVNQDTQYFGPGTRLLVL.

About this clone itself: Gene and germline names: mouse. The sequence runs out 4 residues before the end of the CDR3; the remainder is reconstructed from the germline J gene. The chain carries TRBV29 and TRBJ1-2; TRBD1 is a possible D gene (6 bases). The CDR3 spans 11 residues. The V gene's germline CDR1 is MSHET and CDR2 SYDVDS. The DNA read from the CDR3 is TGTGCTCCTAAGGGGGGGGAC. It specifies CAPKGGD. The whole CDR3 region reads CAPKGGDDYTF.

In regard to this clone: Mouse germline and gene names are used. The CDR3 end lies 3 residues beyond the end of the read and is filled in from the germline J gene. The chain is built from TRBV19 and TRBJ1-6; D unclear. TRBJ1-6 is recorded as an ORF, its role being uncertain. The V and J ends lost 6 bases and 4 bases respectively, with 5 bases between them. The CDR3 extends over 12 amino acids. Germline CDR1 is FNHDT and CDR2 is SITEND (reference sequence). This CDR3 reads CASTPYNSPLYF. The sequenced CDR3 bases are TGTGCCAGCACCCCATATAATTCGCCC.